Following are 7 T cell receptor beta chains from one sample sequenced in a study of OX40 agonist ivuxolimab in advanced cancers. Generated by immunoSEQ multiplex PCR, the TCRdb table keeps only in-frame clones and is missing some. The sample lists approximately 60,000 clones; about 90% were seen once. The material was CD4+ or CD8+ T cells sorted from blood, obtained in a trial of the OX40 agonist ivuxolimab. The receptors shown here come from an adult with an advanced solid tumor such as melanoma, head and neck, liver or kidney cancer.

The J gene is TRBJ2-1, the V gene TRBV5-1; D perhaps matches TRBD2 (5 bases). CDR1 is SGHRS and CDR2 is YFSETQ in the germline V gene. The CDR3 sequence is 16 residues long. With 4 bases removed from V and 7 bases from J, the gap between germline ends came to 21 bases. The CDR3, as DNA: TGCGCCAGCAGCCCCCAAGGGTCCGGGATTGTGAATGAGCAGTTCTTC. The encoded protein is CASSPQGSGIVNEQFF.

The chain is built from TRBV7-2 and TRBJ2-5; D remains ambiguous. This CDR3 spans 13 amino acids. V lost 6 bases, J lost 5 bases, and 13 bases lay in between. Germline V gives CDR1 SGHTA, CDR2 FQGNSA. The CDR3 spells CASSYTVGETQYF. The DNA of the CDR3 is TGTGCCAGCAGTTATACAGTAGGGGAGACCCAGTACTTC. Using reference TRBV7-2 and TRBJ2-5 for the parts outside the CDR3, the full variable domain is GAGVSQSPSNKVTEKGKDVELRCDPISGHTALYWYRQSLGQGLEFLIYFQGNSAPDKSGLPSDRFSAERTGGSVSTLTIQRTQQEDSAVYLCASSYTVGETQYFGPGTRLLVL.

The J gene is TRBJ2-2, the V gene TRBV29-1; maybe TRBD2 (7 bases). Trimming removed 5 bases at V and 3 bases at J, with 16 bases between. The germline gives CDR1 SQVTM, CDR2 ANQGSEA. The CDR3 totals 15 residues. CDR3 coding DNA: TGCAGCGTTAGGGGGGAGGGCCGGGACACCGGGGAGCTGTTTTTT. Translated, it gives CSVRGEGRDTGELFF.

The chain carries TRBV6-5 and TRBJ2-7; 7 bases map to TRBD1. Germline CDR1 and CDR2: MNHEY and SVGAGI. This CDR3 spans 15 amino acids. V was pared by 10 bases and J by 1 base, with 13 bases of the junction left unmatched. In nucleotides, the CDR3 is TGTGCCACCAAAAGGGGGCAGCAACTATCCTACGAGCAGTACTTC. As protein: CATKRGQQLSYEQYF.

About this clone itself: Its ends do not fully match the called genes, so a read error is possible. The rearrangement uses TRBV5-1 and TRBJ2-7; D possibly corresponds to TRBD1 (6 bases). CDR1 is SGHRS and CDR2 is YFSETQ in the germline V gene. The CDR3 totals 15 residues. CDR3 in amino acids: CACRDVSGDGYEQYF. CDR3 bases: TGCGCCTGCAGGGATGTGTCAGGGGATGGGTACGAGCAGTACTTC.

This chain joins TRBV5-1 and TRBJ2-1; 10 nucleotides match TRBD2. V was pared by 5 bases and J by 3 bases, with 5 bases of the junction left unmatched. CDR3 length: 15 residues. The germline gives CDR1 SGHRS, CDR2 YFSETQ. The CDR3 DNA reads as TGCGCCAGCAGAAAACTAGCGGGAAGCTACAATGAGCAGTTCTTC. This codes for CASRKLAGSYNEQFF.

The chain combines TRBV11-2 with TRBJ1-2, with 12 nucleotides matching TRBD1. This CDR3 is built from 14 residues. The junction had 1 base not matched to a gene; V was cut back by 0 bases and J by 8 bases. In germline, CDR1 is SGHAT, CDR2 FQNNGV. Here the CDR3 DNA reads TGTGCCAGCAGCTTAGACGGGACAGGGGGCGGCTACACCTTC. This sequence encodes CASSLDGTGGGYTF. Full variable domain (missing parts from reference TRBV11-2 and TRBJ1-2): EAGVAQSPRYKIIEKRQSVAFWCNPISGHATLYWYQQILGQGPKLLIQFQNNGVVDDSQLPKDRFSAERLKGVDSTLKIQPAKLEDSAVYLCASSLDGTGGGYTFGSGTRLTVV.